This TCR beta chain was sequenced during a study of blood T cells in healthy people across ages. The CDR3 covers 14 residues. Germline CDR1 SNHLY, CDR2 FYNNEI. This clonotype was seen many times. The junction departs from germline at one end; a sequencing error may be responsible. PCR was performed a second time for about 7 to 11 cycles using a sample-barcoded 5' primer and a J-beta primer mix. TCRdb reprocessed the 5' RACE reads via MiXCR and lists one record per CDR3 protein. The sample lists around 870,000 distinct CDR3 sequences, around 30% occurring once. This clonotype originated in a woman older than 75 in good health. V and J are TRBV2 and TRBJ2-7; 12 nucleotides line up with TRBD1. The sequencing input was blood. The chain's CDR3 is CASSWGQGAYEQYF. The CDR3 region has the DNA TGCGCCAGCAGCTGGGGACAGGGGGCATACGAGCAGTACTTC.